The present T cell receptor beta chain was sequenced within a study of blood T cell repertoires in COVID-19. Study-level background: Spain, Italy and the United States supplied samples that represented acute and convalescent COVID-19.

Per germline, CDR1 MNHEY and CDR2 SVGAGI. With 2 bases removed from V and 6 bases from J, the gap between germline ends came to 13 bases. This CDR3 contains 15 residues. Original analysis: Reference gene primers were amplified, and this amplification served to estimate nucleated cell counts. Assay used: immunoSEQ multiplex PCR; TCRdb lists only in-frame clones, some missing. The V and J calls and clone size were taken over from that table, and D and trimming were inferred from the DNA. The sample holds 55,000 to 75,000 clones, 85% to 90% seen once. This rearrangement joins TRBV6-5 to TRBJ2-2; D perhaps matches TRBD2 (5 bases). The TCR originated in a man aged 50 to 60 with active COVID-19. The sequenced sample consisted of peripheral blood. The CDR3 nucleotides are TGTGCCAGCAGTTACGGTCTAGCTCTCGCCGGGGAGCTGTTTTTT. It translates to CASSYGLALAGELFF.